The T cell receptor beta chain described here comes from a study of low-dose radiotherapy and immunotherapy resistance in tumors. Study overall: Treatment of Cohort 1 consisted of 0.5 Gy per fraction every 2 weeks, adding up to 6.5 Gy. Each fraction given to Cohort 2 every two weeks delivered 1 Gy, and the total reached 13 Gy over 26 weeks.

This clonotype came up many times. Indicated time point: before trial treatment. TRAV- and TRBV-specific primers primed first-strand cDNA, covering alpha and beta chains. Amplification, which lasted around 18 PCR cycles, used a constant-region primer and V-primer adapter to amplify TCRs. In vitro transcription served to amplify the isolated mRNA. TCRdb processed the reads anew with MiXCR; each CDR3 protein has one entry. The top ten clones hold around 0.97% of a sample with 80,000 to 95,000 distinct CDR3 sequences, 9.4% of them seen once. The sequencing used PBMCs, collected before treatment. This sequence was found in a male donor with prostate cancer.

The CDR3 sequence: CAWSSNVVTQYF. DNA for the CDR3: TGTGCCTGGAGTTCGAATGTTGTGACGCAGTATTTT. This sequence joins TRBV30 and TRBJ2-3; no clear D. CDR1 and CDR2 (germline): GTSNPN, SVGIG (reference sequence). Trimming took 2 bases from V and 9 from J, leaving 12 bases between them. CDR3 size: 12 residues.